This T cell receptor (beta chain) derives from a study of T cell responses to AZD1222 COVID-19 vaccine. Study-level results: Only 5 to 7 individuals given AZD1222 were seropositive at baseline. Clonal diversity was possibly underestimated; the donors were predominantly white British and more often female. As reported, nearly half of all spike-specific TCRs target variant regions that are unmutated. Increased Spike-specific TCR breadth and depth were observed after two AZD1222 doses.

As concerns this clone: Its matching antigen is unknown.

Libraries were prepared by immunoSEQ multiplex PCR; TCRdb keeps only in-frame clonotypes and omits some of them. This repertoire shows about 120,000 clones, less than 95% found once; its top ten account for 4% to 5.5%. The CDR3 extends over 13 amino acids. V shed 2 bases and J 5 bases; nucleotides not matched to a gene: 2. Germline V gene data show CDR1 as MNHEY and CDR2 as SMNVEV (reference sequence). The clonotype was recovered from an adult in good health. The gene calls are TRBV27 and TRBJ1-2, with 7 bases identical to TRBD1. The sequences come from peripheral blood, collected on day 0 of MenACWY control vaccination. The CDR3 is CASSLAGGYGYTF. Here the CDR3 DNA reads TGTGCCAGCAGTTTAGCAGGGGGATATGGCTACACCTTC.